These T cell receptor beta chains were read from a single sample in a study of T cells after yellow fever vaccination. TCRdb called the 5' RACE reads again in MiXCR, with one record for every CDR3 protein. This table holds under 700,000 distinct CDR3 sequences, around a sixth found once. The source was PBMCs, collected 5 days after the first yellow fever vaccination. The receptors here all came from a young man who received the YFV17D yellow fever vaccine. CDR3s include the opening cysteine and the closing phenylalanine or tryptophan. Fields, in order: J gene, V gene, clone size, D gene, CDR3 protein, CDR3 DNA. A D gene is named only where the DNA matches it firmly. A clone size is listed for some rows: how often the clone was seen (once, few, many), or a class if it is expanded.

TRBJ2-1,TRBV7-9,-,TRBD2,CASSPTSGILDEQFF,TGTGCCAGCAGCCCAACTAGCGGCATCCTAGATGAGCAGTTCTTC
TRBJ2-2,TRBV20-1,-,TRBD1,CSARVPGTGATGELFF,TGCAGTGCTAGAGTTCCCGGGACAGGAGCGACCGGGGAGCTGTTTTTT
TRBJ2-1,TRBV7-9,many,-,CASSSPRDGLQGEQFF,TGTGCCAGCAGCTCCCCCCGGGACGGATTACAGGGTGAGCAGTTCTTC
TRBJ1-4,TRBV29-1,-,-,CSVRTPATNEKLFF,TGCAGCGTGCGGACGCCCGCAACTAATGAAAAACTGTTTTTT
TRBJ2-1,TRBV9,-,-,CASSALGEKQFF,TGTGCCAGCAGCGCTTTGGGGGAGAAGCAGTTCTTC
TRBJ2-2,TRBV28,many,-,CASSLGGKGGELFF,TGTGCCAGCAGTTTAGGGGGTAAAGGCGGGGAGCTGTTTTTT
TRBJ2-7,TRBV9,few,TRBD2,CASSVEERGSEQYF,TGTGCCAGCAGCGTAGAGGAGCGGGGGAGCGAGCAGTACTTC
TRBJ1-1,TRBV4-3,-,-,CASSQDPIMPGDNTEAFF,TGCGCCAGCAGCCAAGATCCCATTATGCCGGGGGATAACACTGAAGCTTTCTTT
TRBJ2-2,TRBV7-3,few,TRBD2,CASSLNPTSGLNTGELFF,TGTGCCAGCAGCTTGAACCCGACTAGCGGGCTGAACACCGGGGAGCTGTTTTTT
TRBJ2-7,TRBV5-1,many,TRBD2,CASSFAGVSYEQYF,TGCGCCAGCAGCTTCGCGGGGGTTTCCTACGAGCAGTACTTC
TRBJ2-2,TRBV4-3,-,-,CASSQGGGTTGELFF,TGCGCCAGCAGCCAAGGTGGGGGGACCACCGGGGAGCTGTTTTTT
TRBJ2-7,TRBV29-1,few,-,CSVALTLSSYEQYF,TGCAGCGTTGCCCTGACGTTGAGCTCCTACGAGCAGTACTTC
TRBJ1-1,TRBV7-2,-,TRBD1,CASSFARGTGEAFF,TGTGCCAGCAGCTTTGCTCGGGGGACAGGTGAAGCTTTCTTT
TRBJ2-2,TRBV7-9,few,TRBD1,CASRWWGTGVTGELFF,TGTGCCAGCCGCTGGTGGGGGACAGGGGTCACCGGGGAGCTGTTTTTT
TRBJ1-5,TRBV20-1,few,-,CSARDRNNQPQHF,TGCAGTGCTAGAGACAGGAACAATCAGCCCCAGCATTTT
TRBJ1-5,TRBV20-1,-,-,CSARARHSNQPQHF,TGCAGTGCTAGAGCCCGACACAGCAATCAGCCCCAGCATTTT
TRBJ1-2,TRBV28,-,-,CASRIARAYGYTF,TGTGCCAGCAGGATTGCCAGGGCCTATGGCTACACCTTC
TRBJ2-1,TRBV19,few,-,CASKDPSSYNEQFF,TGTGCCAGCAAAGACCCGAGCTCCTACAATGAGCAGTTCTTC
TRBJ2-2,TRBV10-3,-,-,CAISPREGGTGELFF,TGTGCCATCAGTCCGAGAGAGGGTGGCACCGGGGAGCTGTTTTTT
TRBJ1-5,TRBV12-3/TRBV12-4,few,-,CASSSGGQLINQPQHF,TGTGCCAGCAGTTCCGGGGGGCAGCTTATCAATCAGCCCCAGCATTTT
TRBJ1-1,TRBV12-3/TRBV12-4,few,-,CASSFDGGPYSAFF,TGTGCCAGCAGTTTCGACGGGGGTCCGTATTCAGCTTTCTTT
TRBJ1-6,TRBV30,-,-,CAWSVVGPDSPLHF,TGTGCCTGGAGTGTGGTAGGGCCCGATTCACCCCTCCACTTT
TRBJ2-3,TRBV28,few,TRBD2,CASSFTGGRDTQYF,TGTGCCAGCAGTTTTACGGGGGGGCGGGATACGCAGTATTTT
TRBJ2-2,TRBV23-1,few,-,CAVGGTENTGELFF,TGCGCAGTGGGGGGGACAGAGAACACCGGGGAGCTGTTTTTT
TRBJ1-1,TRBV7-9,few,TRBD1,CASSPGQGITFF,TGTGCCAGCAGCCCCGGACAGGGGATTACTTTCTTT
TRBJ2-5,TRBV12-3/TRBV12-4,-,TRBD2,CASSSWRTSGGTQETQYF,TGTGCCAGCAGTTCTTGGAGGACTAGCGGGGGTACCCAAGAGACCCAGTACTTC
TRBJ2-1,TRBV7-8,-,TRBD2,CASSPLPGSGGWDEQFF,TGTGCCAGCAGCCCCCTGCCGGGTAGCGGGGGGTGGGATGAGCAGTTCTTC
TRBJ1-1,TRBV4-1,-,TRBD1,CASSAQGDTEAFF,TGCGCCAGCAGTGCACAGGGGGACACTGAAGCTTTCTTT
TRBJ2-5,TRBV5-1,few,-,CASSFPGGARETQYF,TGCGCCAGCAGCTTCCCAGGGGGGGCCCGGGAGACCCAGTACTTC
TRBJ2-4,TRBV2,once,-,CASSDSRLSIQYF,TGTGCCAGCAGTGATAGTCGGCTGAGCATTCAGTACTTC
TRBJ2-6,TRBV20-1,-,-,CSAREPRGANVLTF,TGCAGTGCCCGGGAGCCCCGGGGGGCCAACGTCCTGACTTTC